The 29 T cell receptor beta chains given below trace back to one sample, sequenced in a study of blood T cell repertoires in COVID-19. Libraries were prepared by immunoSEQ multiplex PCR; TCRdb keeps only in-frame clonotypes and omits some of them. This sample yields around 250,000 clones, of which roughly 82% are seen a single time; 12% belongs to the top ten. Material for sequencing was peripheral blood. The receptor source for this set is an elderly man with acute or convalescent COVID-19.

The chain uses TRBV2 and TRBJ2-5; 16 nucleotides align to TRBD2. CDR3 length: 16 amino acids. CDR1 SNHLY and CDR2 FYNNEI come from the germline V gene. Trimming at V came to 8 bases and at J to 5 bases, leaving 8 bases not matched to a gene. As DNA, the CDR3 is TGTGCCAGCGGCGGGACTAGCGGGAGGGTGGAGGAGACCCAGTACTTC. Its translation is CASGGTSGRVEETQYF.

This chain joins TRBV6-1 and TRBJ1-2; 8 bases match TRBD1. The CDR3 contains 16 residues. In germline, CDR1 is MNHNS, CDR2 SASEGT. V lost 4 bases, J lost 4 bases, and 11 bases stayed unmatched. The DNA for the CDR3 is TGTGCCAGCAGTGTTATGGGGACAGGCTCCCCCTATGGCTACACCTTC. It encodes CASSVMGTGSPYGYTF.

The chain has TRBV4-1 and TRBJ1-4; TRBD1 is a possible D gene (5 bases). CDR3 size: 16 residues. The germline V gene has CDR1 MGHRA and CDR2 YSYEKL. V was trimmed by 3 bases and J by 0 bases, leaving 11 bases between them. Here the CDR3 DNA reads TGCGCCAGCAGCCACGGGGGGAGTGCAACTAATGAAAAACTGTTTTTT. It specifies CASSHGGSATNEKLFF.

The chain recombines TRBV2 with TRBJ1-4, with D possibly being TRBD1 (6 bases). The CDR3 has 13 amino acids. Germline V gene lookup returns CDR1 SNHLY and CDR2 FYNNEI. Trimming shortened V by 6 bases and J by 4 bases, and 9 bases separated the two germline ends. CDR3 nucleotides: TGTGCCAGCAGGGACAGAAGTAATGAAAAACTGTTTTTT. Translating gives CASRDRSNEKLFF. The variable domain in full, with the rest retrieved from reference TRBV2 and TRBJ1-4, is EPEVTQTPSHQVTQMGQEVILRCVPISNHLYFYWYRQILGQKVEFLVSFYNNEISEKSEIFDDQFSVERPDGSNFTLKIRSTKLEDSAMYFCASRDRSNEKLFFGSGTQLSVL.

In its sample, this clone was seen once. The chain couples TRBV28 to TRBJ1-1, with a weak D call TRBD1 (6 bases). This CDR3 spans 14 amino acids. Per the germline V gene, CDR1 is MDHEN and CDR2 is SYDVKM. The V end was cut by 6 bases, the J end by 1 base, with 12 bases between. CDR3 in amino acids: CASSLQQGNTEAFF. Written as DNA, the CDR3 is TGTGCCAGCAGCCTTCAACAGGGGAACACTGAAGCTTTCTTT.

The chain uses TRBV10-3 and TRBJ1-3; D is unclear. Per germline, CDR1 ENHRY and CDR2 SYGVKD. This CDR3 is built from 13 residues. The V gene lost 0 bases and the J gene lost 8 bases, with 8 bases spanning the gap. In nucleotides, the CDR3 is TGTGCCATCAGTGAGTCGGGTGAGGACACCATATATTTT. Its translation: CAISESGEDTIYF.

The J gene is TRBJ2-2, the V gene TRBV7-6; D call uncertain. The CDR3 is 16 amino acids. Trimming removed 2 bases at V and 2 bases at J, with 12 bases between. In germline, CDR1 is SGHVS, CDR2 FNYEAQ. CDR3 amino acids: CASSLRIRGNTGELFF. The CDR3 DNA sequence: TGTGCCAGCAGCTTACGGATTAGAGGCAACACCGGGGAGCTGTTTTTT. The variable domain in full, with the rest retrieved from reference TRBV7-6 and TRBJ2-2, is GAGVSQSPRYKVTKRGQDVALRCDPISGHVSLYWYRQALGQGPEFLTYFNYEAQQDKSGLPNDRFSAERPEGSISTLTIQRTEQRDSAMYRCASSLRIRGNTGELFFGEGSRLTVL.

This chain links TRBV12-3 or TRBV12-4 with TRBJ2-2, with 7 bases aligning to TRBD1. The CDR3 has 13 residues. J gave up 3 bases and V 10 bases, and 5 bases lay outside the gene matches. The CDR3 DNA follows: TGTGCCAAGTACAGGGGAGACACCGGGGAGCTGTTTTTT. Protein: CAKYRGDTGELFF.

The chain recombines TRBV7-2 with TRBJ1-5, with 8 bases aligning to TRBD1. Trimming at V came to 5 bases and at J to 6 bases, leaving 6 bases not matched to a gene. Germline V gene sequence: CDR1 SGHTA, CDR2 FQGNSA. This CDR3 is built from 14 residues. The CDR3: CASSPGQGGQPQHF. The CDR3 nucleotides are TGTGCCAGCAGCCCTGGACAGGGCGGTCAGCCCCAGCATTTT.

The chain joins TRBV5-5 to TRBJ2-2; 13 bases are shared with TRBD2. The CDR3 extends over 15 amino acids. Germline CDR1 is SGHKS and CDR2 is YYEKEE (reference sequence). J was trimmed by 6 bases and V by 4 bases; bases with no gene match: 3. The CDR3 spells CASSPGTSGAGELFF. The CDR3 DNA follows: TGTGCCAGCAGCCCCGGGACTAGCGGGGCCGGGGAGCTGTTTTTT. Variable domain in full (rest from reference TRBV5-5 and TRBJ2-2): DAGVTQSPTHLIKTRGQQVTLRCSPISGHKSVSWYQQVLGQGPQFIFQYYEKEERGRGNFPDRFSARQFPNYSSELNVNALLLGDSALYLCASSPGTSGAGELFFGEGSRLTVL.

This clone was seen a handful of times. The V call is TRBV5-4, the J call TRBJ2-7; 8 bases fit TRBD1. From germline, CDR1 is SGHNT and CDR2 YYREEE (reference sequence). V dropped 2 bases and J dropped 6; count of bases not matched to a gene: 10. This CDR3 comprises 15 residues. The CDR3 region is CASSLGQGRVGEQYF. The CDR3 nucleotides are TGTGCCAGCAGCTTAGGACAGGGTCGCGTAGGCGAGCAGTACTTC.

The CDR3 nucleotides are TGTGCCACCAGCAGAGATTTACAGGGGGCTGGGGGCACTGAAGCTTTCTTT. This codes for CATSRDLQGAGGTEAFF. The chain employs TRBV15 and TRBJ1-1; 9 bases map to TRBD1. Germline V gives CDR1 LNHNV, CDR2 YYDKDF (reference sequence). The CDR3 consists of 17 residues. V was pared by 0 bases and J by 4 bases, with 9 bases of the junction left unmatched. Drawing the rest from reference TRBV15 and TRBJ1-1, the complete variable domain is DAMVIQNPRYQVTQFGKPVTLSCSQTLNHNVMYWYQQKSSQAPKLLFHYYDKDFNNEADTPDNFQSRRPNTSFCFLDIRSPGLGDTAMYLCATSRDLQGAGGTEAFFGQGTRLTVV.

The genes are TRBV19 and TRBJ2-2; D is ambiguous. V lost 2 bases, J lost 4 bases, and 11 bases lay in between. This CDR3 contains 15 residues. Germline V lookup: CDR1 LNHDA, CDR2 SQIVND (reference sequence). CDR3 protein: CASSIMRTFTGELFF. As DNA, the CDR3 is TGTGCCAGTAGTATAATGCGCACGTTCACCGGGGAGCTGTTTTTT.

The rearrangement joins TRBV7-9 to TRBJ1-4; no clear D gene. The CDR3 contains 15 residues. V was pared by 4 bases and J by 8 bases, with 17 bases between. In germline, CDR1 is SEHNR, CDR2 FQNEAQ (reference sequence). CDR3 coding DNA: TGTGCCAGCAGCTCTATAAACCTGCCGGGGGAAAAACTGTTTTTT. Its translation is CASSSINLPGEKLFF.

V and J are TRBV4-3 and TRBJ1-2; 7 bases match TRBD1. The CDR3 has 14 residues. From germline, CDR1 is LGHNA and CDR2 YSLEER. Germline trimming cut 4 bases from V and 3 bases from J; bases unmatched to any gene: 5. DNA for the CDR3: TGCGCCAGCAGCCCCAACAGGGGAGACTATGGCTACACCTTC. This sequence encodes CASSPNRGDYGYTF.

The rearrangement uses TRBV6-2 or TRBV6-3 and TRBJ1-6; tentative D call: TRBD1 (5 bases). CDR1 and CDR2 from the germline V gene are MNHEY and SVGEGT. V dropped 4 bases and J dropped 10 bases, with 17 bases sitting between them. The CDR3 is 15 residues long. CDR3 residues: CASSSATGVESPLHF. As DNA, the CDR3 is TGTGCCAGCAGTTCCGCCACAGGAGTGGAGTCACCCCTCCACTTT.

This clone occurred once. The chain has TRBV5-1 and TRBJ2-2; the match to TRBD1 covers 8 bases. CDR1 is SGHRS, CDR2 YFSETQ, per germline. V dropped 3 bases and J dropped 5; count of bases not matched to a gene: 6. The CDR3 sequence is 15 residues long. The CDR3 nucleotides are TGCGCCAGCAGCTGGGTGACAGGGGTTACCGGGGAGCTGTTTTTT. Amino acid sequence: CASSWVTGVTGELFF.

This clone was seen a single time. The rearrangement uses TRBV6-1 and TRBJ2-1; perhaps TRBD1 as D (5 bases). The ends were cut back, 2 bases at V and 7 bases at J, with 15 bases in the middle. The germline CDR1 and CDR2 sequences are MNHNS and SASEGT. The CDR3 is 15 amino acids. The CDR3 is CASSEQGAISNEQFF. The CDR3, as DNA: TGTGCCAGCAGTGAACAAGGGGCCATATCTAATGAGCAGTTCTTC.

To note about this clone: The same CDR3 can be traced to other DNA sequences in this sample. The chain carries TRBV3-1 (or the pseudogene TRBV3-2) and TRBJ1-2; no definite D call. The CDR3 has 11 residues. V lost 3 bases and J lost 8, with 7 bases in between. Germline-derived CDR1 and CDR2 are LGHDT and YNNKEL (reference sequence). The CDR3 bases are TGTGCCAGCAGCCAGCCAGGCGGCTACACCTTC. Translated, it gives CASSQPGGYTF.

V usage is TRBV5-1 and J usage is TRBJ2-2; possible D gene TRBD2, 6 bases. The CDR3 sequence is 15 residues long. V was trimmed by 5 bases and J by 4 bases, leaving 15 bases between them. CDR1 SGHRS and CDR2 YFSETQ come from the germline V gene. The CDR3 DNA reads TGCGCCAGCAGTGCGGGGCCCGTGGGCACCGGGGAGCTGTTTTTT. Translating gives CASSAGPVGTGELFF. The full variable domain, rest sourced from reference TRBV5-1 and TRBJ2-2, is KAGVTQTPRYLIKTRGQQVTLSCSPISGHRSVSWYQQTPGQGLQFLFEYFSETQRNKGNFPGRFSGRQFSNSRSEMNVSTLELGDSALYLCASSAGPVGTGELFFGEGSRLTVL.

In its sample, this clone was seen a few times. J is TRBJ1-1 and V is TRBV18; 8 nucleotides align to TRBD1. CDR1 and CDR2 from the germline V gene are KGHSH and LQKENI. The CDR3 has 14 amino acids. J gave up 1 base and V 4 bases, and 2 bases lay outside the gene matches. The CDR3: CASSLQGENTEAFF. The CDR3 nucleotides read TGTGCCAGCTCACTACAGGGGGAGAACACTGAAGCTTTCTTT.

The chain couples TRBV10-3 to TRBJ1-1, with unresolved D. The CDR3 runs 12 residues. V lost 6 bases to trimming and J lost 2 bases, with 7 bases between them. Germline lookup yields CDR1 ENHRY and CDR2 SYGVKD. CDR3 coding DNA: TGTGCCATCAGGTCGACAAACACTGAAGCTTTCTTT. The encoded protein is CAIRSTNTEAFF.

To note about this clone: Other DNA sequences in this specimen translate into the identical CDR3. CDR3 sequence (DNA): TGCGCCAGCAGCTTTGGACAGGGAAGGGAGACCCAGTACTTC. This gives the protein CASSFGQGRETQYF. The rearrangement uses TRBV5-1 and TRBJ2-5; 8 nucleotides agree with TRBD1. The V gene end was trimmed by 2 bases and the J gene end by 5 bases; junction bases not matched to a gene: 5. There are 14 residues in the CDR3. CDR1 SGHRS and CDR2 YFSETQ come from the germline V gene.

This clone was observed once. The chain carries TRBV6-2 or TRBV6-3 and TRBJ1-3; D gene ambiguous. CDR1 is MNHEY and CDR2 is SVGEGT in the germline V gene. Trimming cost V 5 bases and J 3 bases, with 5 bases left between them. The CDR3 has 12 residues. The DNA of the CDR3 is TGTGCCAGCAGTCACAGTGGAAACACCATATATTTT. It codes for CASSHSGNTIYF.

V and J are TRBV19 and TRBJ1-3; 8 bases align to TRBD1. V shed 3 bases, J shed 0 bases, and the junction held 4 bases outside the gene matches. The germline V gene has CDR1 LNHDA and CDR2 SQIVND (reference sequence). The CDR3 is 16 residues long. CDR3: CASSMGTGGSGNTIYF. The CDR3 DNA reads as TGTGCCAGTAGTATGGGTACAGGGGGCTCTGGAAACACCATATATTTT.

The chain recombines TRBV15 with TRBJ1-6; D is ambiguous. Germline V gene lookup returns CDR1 LNHNV and CDR2 YYDKDF (reference sequence). The CDR3 extends over 15 amino acids. Trimming cost V 5 bases and J 9 bases, with 17 bases left between them. In DNA form, the CDR3 reads TGTGCCACCAGCTTCGGGGAGGGCAGAGGTTCACCCCTCCACTTT. Encoded protein: CATSFGEGRGSPLHF.

This chain uses TRBV7-2 with TRBJ2-5; maybe TRBD2 (5 bases). Deletions cut 2 bases from V and 7 bases from J, with 8 bases between. Looked up from germline, CDR1 is SGHTA and CDR2 is FQGNSA. The CDR3 totals 12 residues. The CDR3 bases are TGTGCCAGCAGCTTACCACGGGGGACCCAGTACTTC. Protein: CASSLPRGTQYF. Full variable domain (outside the CDR3, taken from reference TRBV7-2 and TRBJ2-5): GAGVSQSPSNKVTEKGKDVELRCDPISGHTALYWYRQSLGQGLEFLIYFQGNSAPDKSGLPSDRFSAERTGGSVSTLTIQRTQQEDSAVYLCASSLPRGTQYFGPGTRLLVL.

The rearrangement joins TRBV5-1 to TRBJ2-3, with 9 bases matching TRBD2. The CDR3 consists of 15 residues. CDR1 is SGHRS, CDR2 YFSETQ, per germline. The V and J ends lost 3 bases and 3 bases, in that order; junction bases with no gene match: 5. This chain's CDR3 is CASSYAGGRTDTQYF. CDR3 nucleotide sequence: TGCGCCAGCAGCTACGCGGGAGGGAGGACAGATACGCAGTATTTT.

This chain links TRBV28 with TRBJ2-7, with 15 bases fitting TRBD2. The V gene's germline CDR1 is MDHEN and CDR2 SYDVKM. This CDR3 has 15 amino acids. V trimming: 6 bases; J trimming: 0 bases; junction bases outside the gene matches: 0. The CDR3 nucleotides read TGTGCCAGCAGGGGACTAGCGGGAGGCTCCTACGAGCAGTACTTC. Amino acids: CASRGLAGGSYEQYF.